This T cell receptor beta chain is drawn from a study of T cell responses to AZD1222 COVID-19 vaccine. The CDR3 contains 16 residues. Study observations and caveats: Repertoires in all cases were sampled only once the peak T cell response had passed.

Regarding this clone: Antigen specificity is unknown.

Generated by immunoSEQ multiplex PCR, the TCRdb table keeps only in-frame clones and is missing some. Among tens of thousands of clones, roughly 88% were seen once, and the ten largest hold about 8.7%. The input for sequencing was peripheral blood, taken on day 0 of AZD1222 vaccination. The receptor was isolated from an adult in good health. V usage is TRBV12-2 and J usage is TRBJ1-1; TRBD1 is the table's D call, not checked against the DNA. TRBV12-2 is a pseudogene locus. As DNA, the CDR3 is TGTGCAAGTCGCTTAGTCAGGGGGCGATTTTGGACTGAAGCTTTCTTT. Translation gives CASRLVRGRFWTEAFF.